The 26 T cell receptor beta chains below come from one sample, sequenced in a study of breast tumors, draining lymph nodes, adjacent tissues. TCRdb recomputed calls from the multiplex PCR reads with MiXCR, one row per CDR3 protein. The sample lists tens of thousands of distinct CDR3 sequences; approximately 20% were seen once. Breast cancer patients provided tissue from their axillary draining lymph nodes. Sequencing input: axillary lymph node tissue. These receptors were collected from a female donor with breast cancer. Some clones in this sample may be carry-over from other donors' samples.

This clonotype showed up many times. The V call is TRBV12-3 or TRBV12-4, the J call TRBJ2-1; 9 bases line up with TRBD2. With 5 bases clipped from V and 3 bases from J, the junction kept 8 bases outside the gene matches. The CDR3 runs to 16 residues. CDR3 sequence reads: CASSPLAGAHYNEQFF. The CDR3 nucleotides are TGTGCCAGCAGTCCCTTAGCGGGAGCCCACTACAATGAGCAGTTCTTC.

This clonotype was observed at least ten times. The chain combines TRBV4-1 with TRBJ1-4, with TRBD1 matching over 9 bases. There are 15 residues in the CDR3. Germline lookup yields CDR1 MGHRA and CDR2 YSYEKL. Trimming cost V 6 bases and J 8 bases; bases outside gene matches: 10. CDR3 sequence (DNA): TGCGCCAGCAGTTTACAGGGGGCGGTGGGCGAAAAACTGTTTTTT. Its translation is CASSLQGAVGEKLFF.

The V gene is TRBV6-2 or TRBV6-3, the J gene TRBJ2-5, with D perhaps matching TRBD2 (6 bases). The CDR3 is 17 amino acids. The germline gives CDR1 MNHEY, CDR2 SVGEGT. Trimming took 7 bases from V and 7 from J, leaving 28 bases between them. CDR3 sequence (DNA): TGTGCCAGCACCCCCAAAAAAGGGACTCCGGGTATCGGGACCCAGTACTTC. As protein: CASTPKKGTPGIGTQYF.

This clonotype was detected many times. The chain is built from TRBV20-1 and TRBJ2-5, with 12 bases identical to TRBD2. V gave up 6 bases and J gave up 4 bases; unmatched junction bases: 9. CDR1 is DFQATT, CDR2 SNEGSKA, per germline (reference sequence). The CDR3 contains 15 residues. The DNA for the CDR3 is TGCAGTGCCCCCGCTAGCGGGAGGGCCCCAGAGACCCAGTACTTC. Translating gives CSAPASGRAPETQYF.

The V gene is TRBV4-2, the J gene TRBJ2-2, with a weak D call TRBD2 (5 bases). V was shortened by 1 base and J by 4 bases, with 10 bases between the two germline ends. Germline V gives CDR1 LGHNA, CDR2 YNFKEQ. The CDR3 is 15 residues long. The CDR3 reads CASSQVARSTGELFF. The CDR3 DNA sequence: TGTGCCAGCAGCCAAGTAGCGAGGAGCACCGGGGAGCTGTTTTTT.

This clonotype was seen many times. This CDR3 reads CASSPIQGARNTGELFF. CDR3 coding DNA: TGTGCCAGCAGCCCGATACAGGGGGCTAGGAACACCGGGGAGCTGTTTTTT. V gene TRBV14 combines with J gene TRBJ2-2, with TRBD1 identical over 9 bases. Trimming cost V 4 bases and J 1 base; bases outside gene matches: 7. The CDR3 has 17 amino acids. Germline CDR1 and CDR2: SGHDN and FVKESK.

This chain uses TRBV19 with TRBJ2-4, with 9 bases that match TRBD2. The germline V gene has CDR1 LNHDA and CDR2 SQIVND (reference sequence). The CDR3 is 15 amino acids. V gave up 7 bases and J gave up 0 bases; unmatched junction bases: 4. The CDR3 loop is CASTPLAGAKNIQYF. In DNA form, the CDR3 reads TGTGCCAGTACCCCACTAGCGGGAGCCAAAAACATTCAGTACTTC.

This chain joins TRBV27 and TRBJ2-2; 7 bases align to TRBD2. Germline CDR1 is MNHEY and CDR2 is SMNVEV (reference sequence). The CDR3 totals 16 residues. The V and J ends lost 5 bases and 0 bases, in that order; junction bases with no gene match: 6. CDR3 loop: CASSPLAYANTGELFF. CDR3 bases: TGTGCCAGCAGTCCACTAGCGTACGCGAACACCGGGGAGCTGTTTTTT.

This clonotype was counted ten times or more. CDR3 nucleotides: TGTGCCGTTAGGACTAGCGGGAGTATTGGCCACGAGCAGTACTTC. Its translation is CAVRTSGSIGHEQYF. This chain links TRBV10-3 with TRBJ2-7; 13 nucleotides line up with TRBD2. The germline V gene encodes CDR1 ENHRY and CDR2 SYGVKD. V shed 11 bases and J 5 bases; nucleotides not matched to a gene: 12. This CDR3 has 15 amino acids.

The rearrangement joins TRBV19 to TRBJ1-1; no clear D. V shed 10 bases and J shed 0 bases, with 12 bases lying between them. The CDR3 has 13 amino acids. Germline V gene sequence: CDR1 LNHDA, CDR2 SQIVND (reference sequence). CDR3 in DNA: TGTGCCACCTCTGACACCATGAACACTGAAGCTTTCTTT. This codes for CATSDTMNTEAFF.

For this clonotype: A single base separates this from a much larger clone, so it may be a read error. The chain uses TRBV5-4 and TRBJ2-1; 11 bases map to TRBD2. The CDR3 contains 14 residues. The germline CDR1 and CDR2 sequences are SGHNT and YYREEE (reference sequence). The CDR3 DNA reads TGTGCCAGCGGCTTGGGTGGGACTAGCGGTGAGCAGTTCTTC. Amino acids: CASGLGGTSGEQFF.

The V call is TRBV7-3, the J call TRBJ2-3; 9 nucleotides line up with TRBD1. CDR3 length: 15 residues. The V gene end was trimmed by 1 base and the J gene end by 1 base; junction bases not matched to a gene: 0. Germline values: CDR1 SGHTA, CDR2 FQGTGA. The CDR3 DNA is TGTGCCAGCAGCTTAAGGACAGGGGGCACAGATACGCAGTATTTT. This translates into CASSLRTGGTDTQYF.

The sample holds many counts of this clonotype. The V and J genes are TRBV6-2 or TRBV6-3 and TRBJ2-1; D may be TRBD2 (6 bases). V was cut by 8 bases and J by 5 bases, with 13 bases left in between. This CDR3 has 13 residues. CDR1 is MNHEY, CDR2 SVGEGT, per germline. The DNA of the CDR3 is TGTGCCAGCGGGGGACTGTCGAACAATGAGCAGTTCTTC. Amino acid sequence: CASGGLSNNEQFF.

This clonotype came up many times. The gene calls are TRBV10-2 and TRBJ1-2; a possible D gene is TRBD1 (5 bases). CDR1 and CDR2 (germline): WSHSY, SAAADI. CDR3 length: 12 amino acids. V lost 7 bases and J 3 bases, leaving 9 bases between the germline ends. CDR3 in amino acids: CASIRDDYGYTF. CDR3 in DNA: TGCGCCAGCATCAGGGACGACTATGGCTACACCTTC.

This clonotype was recorded a few times. The chain uses TRBV30 and TRBJ1-2; D uncertain. The V gene's germline CDR1 is GTSNPN and CDR2 SVGIG (reference sequence). CDR3 size: 12 residues. With 2 bases removed from V and 4 bases from J, the gap between germline ends came to 8 bases. DNA of the CDR3: TGTGCCTGGAGTACAGAAAGCTATGGCTACACCTTC. Its translation is CAWSTESYGYTF. The variable domain in full, with the rest retrieved from reference TRBV30 and TRBJ1-2, is SQTIHQWPATLVQPVGSPLSLECTVEGTSNPNLYWYRQAAGRGLQLLFYSVGIGQISSEVPQNLSASRPQDRQFILSSKKLLLSDSGFYLCAWSTESYGYTFGSGTRLTVV.

J is TRBJ1-1 and V is TRBV5-4; D is unresolved. The CDR3 length is 14 residues. From germline, CDR1 is SGHNT and CDR2 YYREEE (reference sequence). V was shortened by 0 bases and J by 5 bases, with 11 bases between the two germline ends. CDR3: CASSLGLGRTEAFF. CDR3 nucleotide sequence: TGTGCCAGCAGCTTGGGACTGGGCAGGACTGAAGCTTTCTTT.

This clonotype was detected many times. The chain is built from TRBV5-8 and TRBJ1-2; D remains unclear. Trimming took off 2 bases at V and 7 bases at J, with 15 bases between the two ends. The germline V gene has CDR1 SGHTS and CDR2 YDEGEE. The CDR3 is 14 amino acids. CDR3 bases: TGTGCCAGCAGCTTCGACCCGGTTGAGGGTGGCTACACCTTC. Encoded protein: CASSFDPVEGGYTF.

There are a few counts of this clonotype. The genes are TRBV27 and TRBJ1-5, with D tentatively TRBD1 (5 bases). This CDR3 has 14 residues. Trimming took 2 bases from V and 5 from J, leaving 10 bases between them. The germline gives CDR1 MNHEY, CDR2 SMNVEV (reference sequence). CDR3 sequence: CASSLGGVDQPQHF. The CDR3 nucleotides are TGTGCCAGCAGTTTAGGGGGTGTTGATCAGCCCCAGCATTTT.

Ten or more counts support this clonotype. The chain employs TRBV15 and TRBJ2-5; a weak D match, TRBD1 (6 bases). The CDR3 extends over 15 amino acids. V shed 6 bases and J shed 0 bases, with 14 bases lying between them. Germline loops: CDR1 LNHNV, CDR2 YYDKDF (reference sequence). CDR3: CATSTFDRYQETQYF. The CDR3 bases are TGTGCCACCAGTACATTCGACAGGTACCAAGAGACCCAGTACTTC.

J is TRBJ1-1 and V is TRBV7-2; D not resolved. V gave up 1 base and J gave up 11 bases, with 14 bases separating them. This CDR3 has 13 residues. Germline assignment: CDR1 SGHTA and CDR2 FQGNSA. CDR3 coding DNA: TGTGCCAGCAGCTTAGTTCAGCAGGATAGGGCTTTCTTT. It is translated as CASSLVQQDRAFF. Supplemented by reference TRBV7-2 and TRBJ1-1, the full variable domain reads GAGVSQSPSNKVTEKGKDVELRCDPISGHTALYWYRQSLGQGLEFLIYFQGNSAPDKSGLPSDRFSAERTGGSVSTLTIQRTQQEDSAVYLCASSLVQQDRAFFGQGTRLTVV.

Details on this clonotype: No conserved phenylalanine or tryptophan is present at the end of the CDR3, so a read error is the likely explanation. The gene calls are TRBV28 and TRBJ1-2; D call uncertain. Trimming cost V 7 bases and J 2 bases, with 11 bases left between them. Germline assignment: CDR1 MDHEN and CDR2 SYDVKM. This CDR3 has 13 residues. This CDR3 is CASIPPGNYGYTS. CDR3 sequence (DNA): TGTGCCAGCATCCCGCCGGGCAACTATGGCTACACCTCC.

By frequency in the sample, this clonotype is medium-sized. The V call is TRBV4-3, the J call TRBJ1-5; D unresolved. Per the germline V gene, CDR1 is LGHNA and CDR2 is YSLEER. The CDR3 is made up of 15 amino acids. Trimming left V 1 base short and J 3 bases short, with 10 bases between. In DNA form, the CDR3 reads TGCGCCAGCAGCCAAGGTCTGGGTGTCAATCAGCCCCAGCATTTT. Translating it yields CASSQGLGVNQPQHF.

This clonotype appeared many times. This sequence joins TRBV27 and TRBJ1-2; 7 bases align to TRBD1. The CDR3 consists of 13 residues. J gave up 8 bases and V 5 bases, and 8 bases lay outside the gene matches. Germline loops: CDR1 MNHEY, CDR2 SMNVEV (reference sequence). CDR3 DNA: TGTGCCAGCAGTCCCAAGGGGGCGCGGGGCTACACCTTC. Translating it yields CASSPKGARGYTF.

This clonotype showed up many times. V gene TRBV4-1 combines with J gene TRBJ1-2; D gene uncertain. The germline gives CDR1 MGHRA, CDR2 YSYEKL. The CDR3 covers 15 residues. The ends were cut back, 1 base at V and 2 bases at J, with 11 bases in the middle. This chain's CDR3 is CASSQGPEGNYGYTF. The CDR3 nucleotides read TGCGCCAGCAGCCAAGGTCCCGAGGGAAACTATGGCTACACCTTC.

This clonotype was picked up many times. V gene TRBV7-8 combines with J gene TRBJ2-3; no clear D gene. The V end lost 3 bases, the J end lost 0 bases, and 7 bases lay between the germline ends. The germline gives CDR1 SGHVS, CDR2 FQNEAQ. The CDR3 consists of 14 residues. CDR3 bases: TGTGCCAGCAGCTTTTACTTAAGCACAGATACGCAGTATTTT. Amino acids: CASSFYLSTDTQYF.

This clonotype was seen at least ten times. J is TRBJ2-2 and V is TRBV2; no reliable D call. Trimming pared 4 bases from V and 5 bases from J, leaving 5 bases between. The CDR3 totals 12 residues. Germline CDR1 and CDR2: SNHLY and FYNNEI. In DNA form, the CDR3 reads TGTGCCAGCAGTGCCCAGACCGGGGAGCTGTTTTTT. This gives the protein CASSAQTGELFF.